Sequencing of this T cell receptor beta chain was carried out in a study of blood T cell repertoires in COVID-19. This table comes from immunoSEQ multiplex PCR, and its TCRdb copy is limited to in-frame clones, with some not included. The sample lists about 200,000 clones; 84% were seen once. From germline, CDR1 is MDHEN and CDR2 SYDVKM. Trimming took 5 bases from V and 6 from J, leaving 16 bases between them. The CDR3 covers 14 residues. This TCR derives from a man aged 40-49 years who had recovered from COVID-19. The sample consisted of PBMCs or T cells enriched from blood (not recorded which). V usage is TRBV28 and J usage is TRBJ2-5, with D perhaps matching TRBD2 (7 bases). This CDR3 is CASSLGGGLQTQYF. In DNA form, the CDR3 reads TGTGCCAGCAGTCTAGGGGGGGGTTTACAGACCCAGTACTTC.